These T cell receptor beta chains were read from a single sample in a study of shared clonotypes between healthy human individuals. The data were produced by immunoSEQ multiplex PCR, yet TCRdb's version contains in-frame clones alone and is incomplete. The sample lists about 490,000 clones; approximately 78% were seen once. Material: PBMCs. These receptors were collected from a woman between 40 and 50 years old in good health. Some clones in this sample may be carry-over from other donors' samples. Both conserved end residues are part of each CDR3. The order of the fields is J gene, D gene, clone size, V gene, CDR3 protein, CDR3 DNA. D genes are given only for firm matches. Clone size appears in some rows only: once, few, many, or a class for an expanded clone.

J gene: TRBJ2-7; D gene: TRBD2; clone size: .; V gene: TRBV10-3; CDR3 protein: CAISDKGTSGSYEQYF; CDR3 DNA: TGTGCCATCAGTGATAAAGGGACTAGCGGGAGCTACGAGCAGTACTTC
J gene: TRBJ2-3; D gene: TRBD2; clone size: .; V gene: TRBV28; CDR3 protein: CASIAGVGTDTQYF; CDR3 DNA: TGTGCCAGCATAGCGGGAGTGGGAACAGATACGCAGTATTTT
J gene: TRBJ1-3; D gene: .; clone size: few; V gene: TRBV19; CDR3 protein: CASRWTTGYSGNTIYF; CDR3 DNA: TGTGCCAGTAGATGGACTACAGGATACTCTGGAAACACCATATATTTT
J gene: TRBJ2-4; D gene: .; clone size: .; V gene: TRBV10-3; CDR3 protein: CAISESSGWGAKNIQYF; CDR3 DNA: TGTGCCATCAGTGAGTCATCCGGCTGGGGGGCCAAAAACATTCAGTACTTC
J gene: TRBJ2-1; D gene: .; clone size: .; V gene: TRBV30; CDR3 protein: CARRDLLNEQFF; CDR3 DNA: TGTGCCCGCCGGGACCTTCTTAATGAGCAGTTCTTC
J gene: TRBJ2-3; D gene: .; clone size: .; V gene: TRBV5-8; CDR3 protein: CASSLGTSPISTDTQYF; CDR3 DNA: TGTGCCAGCAGCTTGGGGACCTCGCCTATTAGCACAGATACGCAGTATTTT
J gene: TRBJ2-1; D gene: TRBD2; clone size: .; V gene: TRBV5-1; CDR3 protein: CASRPGTTLYNEQFF; CDR3 DNA: TGCGCCAGCAGACCCGGGACTACACTCTACAATGAGCAGTTCTTC
J gene: TRBJ2-7; D gene: .; clone size: .; V gene: TRBV27; CDR3 protein: CASSFSGVSSYEQYF; CDR3 DNA: TGTGCCAGCAGTTTTTCGGGGGTGAGCTCCTACGAGCAGTACTTC
J gene: TRBJ1-2; D gene: TRBD1; clone size: .; V gene: TRBV4-1; CDR3 protein: CASSQPTGANYGYTF; CDR3 DNA: TGCGCCAGCAGCCAACCGACAGGGGCTAACTATGGCTACACCTTC
J gene: TRBJ2-7; D gene: TRBD2; clone size: .; V gene: TRBV5-1; CDR3 protein: CASSLAGGESYEQYF; CDR3 DNA: TGCGCCAGCAGTCTAGCGGGAGGAGAGAGCTACGAGCAGTACTTC
J gene: TRBJ2-7; D gene: .; clone size: .; V gene: TRBV5-4; CDR3 protein: CASSWAGNQGDEQYF; CDR3 DNA: TGTGCCAGCAGCTGGGCCGGGAATCAGGGCGACGAGCAGTACTTC
J gene: TRBJ2-6; D gene: .; clone size: .; V gene: TRBV7-8; CDR3 protein: CASLPTDTISGANVLTF; CDR3 DNA: TGTGCCAGCCTCCCAACGGATACTATCTCTGGGGCCAACGTCCTGACTTTC
J gene: TRBJ2-7; D gene: TRBD2; clone size: few; V gene: TRBV19; CDR3 protein: CASRGAGRAHEQYF; CDR3 DNA: TGTGCCAGTAGAGGAGCCGGGAGGGCCCACGAGCAGTACTTC
J gene: TRBJ1-2; D gene: .; clone size: .; V gene: TRBV28; CDR3 protein: CASSFSRGWHGYTF; CDR3 DNA: TGTGCCAGCAGTTTCTCCAGGGGTTGGCATGGCTACACCTTC
J gene: TRBJ2-3; D gene: .; clone size: .; V gene: TRBV18; CDR3 protein: CASSPPTRDSQYF; CDR3 DNA: TGTGCCAGCTCACCACCGACCCGAGACTCGCAGTATTTT
J gene: TRBJ1-1; D gene: .; clone size: .; V gene: TRBV5-1; CDR3 protein: CASSLDGPEMNTEAFF; CDR3 DNA: TGCGCCAGCAGCTTGGATGGGCCGGAGATGAACACTGAAGCTTTCTTT
J gene: TRBJ1-5; D gene: .; clone size: .; V gene: TRBV2; CDR3 protein: CASSEQVGEAQHF; CDR3 DNA: TGTGCCAGCAGTGAACAGGTTGGTGAAGCCCAGCATTTT
J gene: TRBJ1-6; D gene: TRBD1; clone size: .; V gene: TRBV28; CDR3 protein: CASTPAQGNSPLHF; CDR3 DNA: TGTGCCAGCACCCCAGCACAGGGGAATTCACCCCTCCACTTT
J gene: TRBJ2-2; D gene: .; clone size: .; V gene: TRBV7-9; CDR3 protein: CASSFTSSPGELFF; CDR3 DNA: TGTGCCAGCAGCTTTACTAGTTCTCCCGGGGAGCTGTTTTTT
J gene: TRBJ2-5; D gene: .; clone size: .; V gene: TRBV28; CDR3 protein: CASSLGSVSGETQYF; CDR3 DNA: TGTGCCAGCAGTTTAGGCTCCGTCTCAGGGGAGACCCAGTACTTC
J gene: TRBJ2-2; D gene: .; clone size: few; V gene: TRBV14; CDR3 protein: CASSQDFGGGELFF; CDR3 DNA: TGTGCCAGCAGCCAAGATTTTGGTGGCGGGGAGCTGTTTTTT
J gene: TRBJ2-2; D gene: TRBD2; clone size: once; V gene: TRBV9; CDR3 protein: CASSVGLAGGGTGELFF; CDR3 DNA: TGTGCCAGCAGCGTAGGACTAGCGGGAGGAGGCACCGGGGAGCTGTTTTTT
J gene: TRBJ2-4; D gene: TRBD2; clone size: .; V gene: TRBV7-6; CDR3 protein: CASSLVGGKPYF; CDR3 DNA: TGTGCCAGCAGCTTAGTGGGGGGGAAACCCTACTTC
J gene: TRBJ1-4; D gene: .; clone size: .; V gene: TRBV4-2; CDR3 protein: CASSRVPSSNEKLFF; CDR3 DNA: TGTGCCAGCAGCCGGGTCCCTAGCTCAAATGAAAAACTGTTTTTT
J gene: TRBJ2-1; D gene: TRBD2; clone size: .; V gene: TRBV28; CDR3 protein: CASSPRTSGPYNEQFF; CDR3 DNA: TGTGCCAGCAGTCCCCGCACTAGCGGGCCGTACAATGAGCAGTTCTTC
J gene: TRBJ2-5; D gene: .; clone size: .; V gene: TRBV11-2; CDR3 protein: CASSAGTQQTQYF; CDR3 DNA: TGTGCCAGCAGCGCCGGGACACAGCAGACCCAGTACTTC
J gene: TRBJ2-3; D gene: .; clone size: once; V gene: TRBV5-1; CDR3 protein: CASSLEGLSSTDTQYF; CDR3 DNA: TGCGCCAGCAGCTTGGAGGGTCTGTCTAGCACAGATACGCAGTATTTT
J gene: TRBJ1-5; D gene: .; clone size: many; V gene: TRBV19; CDR3 protein: CASTSGTTSNQPQHF; CDR3 DNA: TGTGCCAGTACAAGTGGGACTACTAGCAATCAGCCCCAGCATTTT
J gene: TRBJ2-7; D gene: .; clone size: once; V gene: TRBV11-1; CDR3 protein: CASSLKRVYEQYF; CDR3 DNA: TGTGCCAGCAGCTTAAAGCGGGTCTACGAGCAGTACTTC
J gene: TRBJ1-2; D gene: .; clone size: .; V gene: TRBV19; CDR3 protein: CASSEIDRREGYTF; CDR3 DNA: TGTGCCAGTAGCGAAATAGATCGGCGGGAAGGCTACACCTTC